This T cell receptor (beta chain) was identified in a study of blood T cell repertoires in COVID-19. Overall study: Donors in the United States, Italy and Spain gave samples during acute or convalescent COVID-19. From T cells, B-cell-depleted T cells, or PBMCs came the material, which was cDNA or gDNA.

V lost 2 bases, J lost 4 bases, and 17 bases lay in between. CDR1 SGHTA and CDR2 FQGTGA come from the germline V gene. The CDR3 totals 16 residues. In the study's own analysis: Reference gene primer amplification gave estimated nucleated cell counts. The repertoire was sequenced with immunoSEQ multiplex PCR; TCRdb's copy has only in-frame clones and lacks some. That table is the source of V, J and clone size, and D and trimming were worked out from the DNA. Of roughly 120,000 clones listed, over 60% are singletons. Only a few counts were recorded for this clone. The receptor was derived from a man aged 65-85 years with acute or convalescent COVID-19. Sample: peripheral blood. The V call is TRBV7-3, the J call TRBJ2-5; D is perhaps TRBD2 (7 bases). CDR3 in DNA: TGTGCCAGCAGCTTAGGGGGGGCCGCTGGAAGAGAGACCCAGTACTTC. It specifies CASSLGGAAGRETQYF.